The 4 T cell receptor beta chains listed next were all sequenced from one sample in a study of blood T cell repertoires in COVID-19. Sequencing used immunoSEQ multiplex PCR; TCRdb keeps in-frame clones, though not all of them. The sample holds under 250,000 clones, 80% to 90% seen once. The sequenced sample consisted of PBMCs or T cells enriched from blood (not recorded which). Source of these receptors: a woman aged 30 to 39 who had been exposed to COVID-19.

The chain couples TRBV12-5 to TRBJ1-4; D is unclear. Trimming left V 0 bases short and J 7 bases short, with 6 bases between. The length of the CDR3 is 13 residues. Per the germline V gene, CDR1 is LGHNT and CDR2 is FRNRAP. The CDR3 here is CASGLVLGEKLFF. Here the CDR3 DNA reads TGTGCTAGTGGTTTGGTACTAGGTGAAAAACTGTTTTTT.

This clone was seen once. The chain carries TRBV4-2 and TRBJ2-5; 8 bases line up with TRBD2. CDR3 length equals 16 residues. In germline, CDR1 is LGHNA, CDR2 YNFKEQ. The V segment lost 2 bases and the J segment 1 base; nucleotides outside the gene matches: 6. The CDR3 region has the DNA TGTGCCAGCAGCCAATCTACTAGCGGTAGCCAAGAGACCCAGTACTTC. Protein: CASSQSTSGSQETQYF.

CDR3 in DNA: TGTGCCAGTAGTATAGGGGGACCTGGGGGGACAGATACGCAGTATTTT. It specifies CASSIGGPGGTDTQYF. The gene calls are TRBV19 and TRBJ2-3; D perhaps matches TRBD2 (6 bases). V shed 1 base and J shed 3 bases, with 14 bases lying between them. Germline V gene data show CDR1 as LNHDA and CDR2 as SQIVND (reference sequence). The CDR3 loop spans 16 amino acids.

This sequence joins TRBV27 and TRBJ1-2; 10 nucleotides align to TRBD1. In germline, CDR1 is MNHEY, CDR2 SMNVEV (reference sequence). The CDR3 loop spans 14 amino acids. V shed 6 bases and J 2 bases; nucleotides not matched to a gene: 3. The CDR3 coding sequence is TGTGCCAGCAGCTTGGGACAGGGGAACTATGGCTACACCTTC. It codes for CASSLGQGNYGYTF.